The 31 T cell receptor beta chains in this list originate from one sample, sequenced in a study of blood T cell repertoires in COVID-19 (dated by TCRdb to the early 2020s). The library was built by means of the immunoSEQ multiplex PCR assay. The table comes from immuneACCESS by way of TCRdb, which keeps in-frame sequences with V and J called. Part of the clones is missing from these tables; in studies checked, under half for an unresolved V gene and the rest for unknown reasons. The sample table lists fewer than 250,000 clones, 70% to 90% of them with a count of one. The ten largest clones represent 10% to 14% of the sample. Sequenced: PBMCs or T cells enriched from blood (not recorded which). All receptors come from a man aged 30 to 45 who had recovered from COVID-19.

The chain joins TRBV5-4 to TRBJ2-5; TRBD2 aligns across 10 bases. Germline V gene lookup returns CDR1 SGHNT and CDR2 YYREEE (reference sequence). The V and J ends lost 0 bases and 1 base, in that order; junction bases with no gene match: 0. This CDR3 comprises 15 residues. CDR3 in DNA: TGTGCCAGCAGCTTGGGACTAGCGGGCCAAGAGACCCAGTACTTC. This codes for CASSLGLAGQETQYF.

This sequence joins TRBV3-1 (or the pseudogene TRBV3-2) and TRBJ1-2; D may be TRBD1 (6 bases). This CDR3 has 14 residues. CDR1 and CDR2 (germline): LGHDT, YNNKEL (reference sequence). V was clipped by 0 bases and J by 8 bases, with 13 bases between them. The CDR3 spells CASSQELQGGGYTF. The CDR3 nucleotides are TGTGCCAGCAGCCAAGAATTACAGGGTGGAGGCTACACCTTC.

The chain combines TRBV9 with TRBJ1-2; 10 bases align to TRBD1. V lost 3 bases and J lost 0; bases outside the gene matches: 2. CDR1 is SGDLS and CDR2 is YYNGEE in the germline V gene. The CDR3 is 15 amino acids. For the CDR3, the DNA is TGTGCCAGCAGCGCTGGACAGGGGGCTAACTATGGCTACACCTTC. Translated, it gives CASSAGQGANYGYTF.

This chain uses TRBV7-9 with TRBJ2-7, with 9 bases identical to TRBD2. Germline CDR1 SEHNR, CDR2 FQNEAQ (reference sequence). The junction had 6 bases not matched to a gene; V was cut back by 5 bases and J by 1 base. This CDR3 contains 15 residues. The chain's CDR3 is CASSPTGLASYEQYF. CDR3 DNA: TGTGCCAGCAGCCCGACGGGACTAGCATCCTACGAGCAGTACTTC.

The V call is TRBV19, the J call TRBJ2-3; a possible D gene is TRBD2 (6 bases). CDR1 is LNHDA, CDR2 SQIVND, per germline (reference sequence). The V and J ends lost 4 bases and 6 bases respectively, with 14 bases between them. CDR3 size: 14 residues. Here the CDR3 reads CASSRLGGVDTQYF. In DNA form, the CDR3 reads TGTGCCAGTAGTAGACTCGGCGGGGTTGATACGCAGTATTTT.

This chain links TRBV7-9 with TRBJ1-2; tentative D call: TRBD1 (6 bases). The CDR3 loop spans 12 amino acids. The germline V gene encodes CDR1 SEHNR and CDR2 FQNEAQ (reference sequence). CDR3 amino acids: CAPQSQGEWSTF. For the CDR3, the DNA is TGTGCTCCCCAGTCACAGGGTGAATGGTCCACCTTC. Together with reference TRBV7-9 and TRBJ1-2, the CDR3 gives the full variable domain: DTGVSQNPRHKITKRGQNVTFRCDPISEHNRLYWYRQTLGQGPEFLTYFQNEAQLEKSRLLSDRFSAERPKGSFSTLEIQRTEQGDSAMYLCAPQSQGEWSTFGSGTRLTVV.

This sequence joins TRBV30 and TRBJ1-4, with D unresolved. The CDR3 sequence is 13 residues long. With 3 bases removed from V and 4 bases from J, the gap between germline ends came to 9 bases. CDR1 is GTSNPN and CDR2 is SVGIG in the germline V gene (reference sequence). The CDR3 region has the DNA TGTGCCTGGAGCTCCCCCTTTAATGAAAAACTGTTTTTT. It yields the protein CAWSSPFNEKLFF.

This chain uses TRBV30 with TRBJ2-2, with 7 bases lining up with TRBD2. J lost 6 bases, V lost 7 bases, and 11 bases had no gene match. Germline CDR1 is GTSNPN and CDR2 is SVGIG (reference sequence). The CDR3 contains 14 residues. The CDR3 sequence is CASSATSYAGELFF. CDR3 in DNA: TGTGCCTCGTCAGCGACTAGCTATGCCGGGGAGCTGTTTTTT.

The chain links TRBV5-1 to TRBJ2-3; 7 nucleotides line up with TRBD1. There are 14 residues in the CDR3. V gave up 4 bases and J gave up 2 bases; unmatched junction bases: 4. Germline lookup yields CDR1 SGHRS and CDR2 YFSETQ. The chain's CDR3 is CASSTGTATDTQYF. In DNA, the CDR3 is TGCGCCAGCAGCACCGGGACAGCCACAGATACGCAGTATTTT. The variable domain in full, with the rest retrieved from reference TRBV5-1 and TRBJ2-3, is KAGVTQTPRYLIKTRGQQVTLSCSPISGHRSVSWYQQTPGQGLQFLFEYFSETQRNKGNFPGRFSGRQFSNSRSEMNVSTLELGDSALYLCASSTGTATDTQYFGPGTRLTVL.

The rearrangement links TRBV28 to TRBJ2-7, with 13 bases matching TRBD2. The CDR3 loop spans 15 amino acids. V gave up 5 bases and J gave up 3 bases; unmatched junction bases: 4. Per germline, CDR1 MDHEN and CDR2 SYDVKM. CDR3 coding DNA: TGTGCCAGCAGTCGACTAGCGGGAGGTCGCTACGAGCAGTACTTC. Protein: CASSRLAGGRYEQYF.

V usage is TRBV7-3 and J usage is TRBJ1-2, with D tentatively TRBD1 (5 bases). CDR3 length equals 13 residues. CDR1 SGHTA and CDR2 FQGTGA come from the germline V gene. Between the trimmed V and J ends, which lost 1 base and 8 bases, there was a span of 11 bases. CDR3 coding DNA: TGTGCCAGCAGCTTAAGCCAGGGAGGCGGCTACACCTTC. It encodes CASSLSQGGGYTF.

The V and J genes are TRBV18 and TRBJ2-3; 14 bases align to TRBD2. After removal of 5 bases from V and 2 bases from J, the junction contained 6 bases not matched to a gene. Germline CDR1 is KGHSH and CDR2 is LQKENI. This CDR3 is 17 amino acids long. CDR3 region: CASSSKGLAGDTDTQYF. The CDR3 DNA sequence: TGTGCCAGCTCATCCAAGGGACTAGCGGGAGACACAGATACGCAGTATTTT.

The V call is TRBV21-1, the J call TRBJ2-7; TRBD2, as called in the table, went unchecked against the DNA. TRBV21-1 is reported as a pseudogene. CDR3 size: 10 residues. CDR3: CASSNYEQYF. The CDR3 coding sequence is TGTGCCAGCAGTAACTACGAGCAGTACTTC.

This rearrangement joins TRBV5-8 to TRBJ1-1; unclear D gene. The CDR3 length is 13 residues. V shed 3 bases and J shed 0 bases, with 6 bases lying between them. Looked up from germline, CDR1 is SGHTS and CDR2 is YDEGEE. The CDR3 nucleotides are TGTGCCAGCAGCTACGACATGAACACTGAAGCTTTCTTT. It specifies CASSYDMNTEAFF. Supplemented by reference TRBV5-8 and TRBJ1-1, the full variable domain reads EAGVTQSPTHLIKTRGQQATLRCSPISGHTSVYWYQQALGLGLQFLLWYDEGEERNRGNFPPRFSGRQFPNYSSELNVNALELEDSALYLCASSYDMNTEAFFGQGTRLTVV.

The gene calls are TRBV7-2 and TRBJ1-1; D uncertain. The ends were cut back, 1 base at V and 5 bases at J, with 5 bases in the middle. This CDR3 has 12 residues. The V gene's germline CDR1 is SGHTA and CDR2 FQGNSA. The CDR3 nucleotides are TGTGCCAGCAGCTTAGGAGTGACTGAAGCTTTCTTT. Its protein product is CASSLGVTEAFF.

The rearrangement uses TRBV30 and TRBJ1-4; 7 bases agree with TRBD1. The J segment lost 5 bases and the V segment lost 7 bases, leaving 10 bases of the junction unmatched. This CDR3 contains 14 residues. Germline lookup yields CDR1 GTSNPN and CDR2 SVGIG (reference sequence). CDR3 amino acids: CASPRDSRNEKLFF. The CDR3 nucleotides are TGTGCCTCCCCCCGGGACAGCAGAAATGAAAAACTGTTTTTT.

This chain connects TRBV5-1 to TRBJ2-3; 8 bases align to TRBD2. V trimming: 5 bases; J trimming: 5 bases; junction bases outside the gene matches: 13. The CDR3 consists of 16 residues. Germline values: CDR1 SGHRS, CDR2 YFSETQ. CDR3 loop: CASSFGSGGAVDTQYF. In DNA form, the CDR3 reads TGCGCCAGCAGTTTCGGCTCCGGGGGGGCTGTAGATACGCAGTATTTT.

The chain carries TRBV3-1 (or the pseudogene TRBV3-2) and TRBJ1-3, with a tentative D call TRBD1 (6 bases). This CDR3 is 14 amino acids long. CDR1 is LGHDT, CDR2 YNNKEL, per germline (reference sequence). The V gene lost 3 bases and the J gene lost 4 bases, with 10 bases spanning the gap. The CDR3 DNA sequence: TGTGCCAGCAGCCAGCACAGGGACGGAAACACCATATATTTT. This encodes CASSQHRDGNTIYF.

This sequence joins TRBV23-1 and TRBJ1-5, with no clear D. TRBV23-1 is given ORF status, its function remaining uncertain. The CDR3 consists of 13 residues. V was shortened by 4 bases and J by 3 bases, with 7 bases between the two germline ends. This chain's CDR3 is CASSRQDNQPQHF. The CDR3 nucleotides read TGCGCCAGCAGTCGGCAGGACAATCAGCCCCAGCATTTT.

This sequence joins TRBV27 and TRBJ2-5, with TRBD2 matching 10 bases. CDR1 is MNHEY and CDR2 is SMNVEV in the germline V gene (reference sequence). Unmatched junction bases numbered 1, after V lost 5 bases and J lost 1 base. CDR3 length: 14 residues. The CDR3 region has the DNA TGTGCCAGCAGTAAGCGGGAGGGCCAAGAGACCCAGTACTTC. Its protein product is CASSKREGQETQYF.

The rearrangement links TRBV30 to TRBJ1-1; TRBD1 might be the D (6 bases). There are 13 residues in the CDR3. CDR1 GTSNPN and CDR2 SVGIG come from the germline V gene (reference sequence). The V gene lost 8 bases and the J gene lost 0 bases, with 13 bases spanning the gap. DNA for the CDR3: TGTGCCCTATCAGGGGATATGAACACTGAAGCTTTCTTT. Amino acid sequence: CALSGDMNTEAFF.

V usage is TRBV6-2 or TRBV6-3 and J usage is TRBJ2-4, with 7 bases fitting TRBD1. CDR1 is MNHEY, CDR2 SVGEGT, per germline. This CDR3 spans 12 amino acids. The junction had 10 bases not matched to a gene; V was cut back by 5 bases and J by 15 bases. CDR3 bases: TGTGCCAGCAGTCAAGGACAGGCCCGAGGGTACTTC. Translation: CASSQGQARGYF.

V usage is TRBV9 and J usage is TRBJ2-7; 9 bases agree with TRBD2. Unmatched junction bases numbered 3, after V lost 0 bases and J lost 2 bases. The CDR3 totals 15 residues. Looked up from germline, CDR1 is SGDLS and CDR2 is YYNGEE. CDR3: CASSVESSGTYEQYF. Here the CDR3 DNA reads TGTGCCAGCAGCGTAGAATCTAGCGGGACCTACGAGCAGTACTTC.

This sequence joins TRBV5-1 and TRBJ1-1, with 11 nucleotides matching TRBD1. The CDR3 extends over 14 amino acids. With V trimmed by 4 bases and J by 4 bases, 3 bases remained unmatched. Germline V gene data show CDR1 as SGHRS and CDR2 as YFSETQ. The CDR3 loop is CASSGQGAATEAFF. The CDR3, as DNA: TGCGCCAGCAGCGGACAGGGGGCGGCCACTGAAGCTTTCTTT.

The chain uses TRBV9 and TRBJ1-1; weak D call: TRBD1 (5 bases). Germline V lookup: CDR1 SGDLS, CDR2 YYNGEE. The germline V and J ends were trimmed by 0 bases and 6 bases, with 24 bases remaining between them. This CDR3 comprises 18 residues. As DNA, the CDR3 is TGTGCCAGCAGCGTAGGCTCAGGGCTGGTAGGGCCAGGGTCTGAAGCTTTCTTT. Its translation is CASSVGSGLVGPGSEAFF.

The chain recombines TRBV18 with TRBJ1-1; maybe TRBD1 (6 bases). Trimming stripped 0 bases from V and 2 bases from J, with 10 bases between. From germline, CDR1 is KGHSH and CDR2 LQKENI. The CDR3 spans 15 residues. CDR3 nucleotides: TGTGCCAGCTCACCACCAGGGGGTTACAACACTGAAGCTTTCTTT. Amino acids: CASSPPGGYNTEAFF.

CDR3 bases: TGTGCCAGCAGGTCGGCGGGGTTCGGGGAGCTGTTTTTT. It is translated as CASRSAGFGELFF. This chain uses TRBV28 with TRBJ2-2; D might be TRBD2 (6 bases). CDR1 is MDHEN, CDR2 SYDVKM, per germline. V was clipped by 6 bases and J by 7 bases, with 12 bases between them. CDR3 size: 13 residues.

CDR3 sequence: CASREYTEAFF. The CDR3 DNA is TGCGCCAGCAGGGAGTACACTGAAGCTTTCTTT. This chain links TRBV5-1 with TRBJ1-1; D gene ambiguous. The CDR3 covers 11 residues. Germline lookup yields CDR1 SGHRS and CDR2 YFSETQ. V was pared by 5 bases and J by 3 bases, with 5 bases between.

The chain has TRBV4-1 and TRBJ1-5; TRBD1 matches 7 bases. The CDR3 is 14 amino acids. The germline CDR1 and CDR2 sequences are MGHRA and YSYEKL. Trimming took 8 bases from V and 4 from J; bases not matched to a gene: 8. For the CDR3, the DNA is TGCGCCAGCGCAAGTTGGGACAGAAATCAGCCCCAGCATTTT. Its protein is CASASWDRNQPQHF.

This chain joins TRBV5-4 and TRBJ2-2, with TRBD2 matching over 11 bases. Germline V gives CDR1 SGHNT, CDR2 YYREEE (reference sequence). Trimming removed 4 bases from V and 3 bases from J; junction bases left unmatched: 5. This CDR3 comprises 16 residues. The CDR3 here is CASSPGTSGDTGELFF. The CDR3 bases are TGTGCCAGCAGCCCCGGGACTAGCGGAGACACCGGGGAGCTGTTTTTT. Looking up the rest from reference TRBV5-4 and TRBJ2-2 gives the full variable domain: ETGVTQSPTHLIKTRGQQVTLRCSSQSGHNTVSWYQQALGQGPQFIFQYYREEENGRGNFPPRFSGLQFPNYSSELNVNALELDDSALYLCASSPGTSGDTGELFFGEGSRLTVL.

This rearrangement joins TRBV14 to TRBJ2-7; 9 bases map to TRBD1. V gave up 1 base and J gave up 0 bases; unmatched junction bases: 13. The CDR3 has 19 amino acids. The germline V gene has CDR1 SGHDN and CDR2 FVKESK. The CDR3 coding sequence is TGTGCCAGCAGCCAAGGTGGGGACAGGGAAGATGGGAGCTCCTACGAGCAGTACTTC. Protein: CASSQGGDREDGSSYEQYF.